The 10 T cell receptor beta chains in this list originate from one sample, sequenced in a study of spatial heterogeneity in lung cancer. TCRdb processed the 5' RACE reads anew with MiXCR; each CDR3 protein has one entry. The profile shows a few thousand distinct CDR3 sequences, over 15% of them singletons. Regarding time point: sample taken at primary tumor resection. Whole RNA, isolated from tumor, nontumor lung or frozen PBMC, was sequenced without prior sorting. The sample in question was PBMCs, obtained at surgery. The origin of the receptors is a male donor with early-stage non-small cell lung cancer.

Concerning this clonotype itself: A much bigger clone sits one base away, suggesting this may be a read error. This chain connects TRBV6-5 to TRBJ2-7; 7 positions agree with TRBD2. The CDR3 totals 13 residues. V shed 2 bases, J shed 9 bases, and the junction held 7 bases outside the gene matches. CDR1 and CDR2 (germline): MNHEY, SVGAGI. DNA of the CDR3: TGTGCCAGCAGTTACAGCGCTGGGAGGGTGCAGTACTTC. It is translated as CASSYSAGRVQYF.

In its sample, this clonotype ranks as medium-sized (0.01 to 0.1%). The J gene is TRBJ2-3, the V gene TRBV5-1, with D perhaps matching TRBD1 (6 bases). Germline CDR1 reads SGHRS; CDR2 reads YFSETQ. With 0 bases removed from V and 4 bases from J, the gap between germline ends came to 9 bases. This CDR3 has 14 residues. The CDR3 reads CASSLAGDADTQYF. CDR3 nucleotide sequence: TGCGCCAGCAGCTTGGCAGGGGATGCAGATACGCAGTATTTT.

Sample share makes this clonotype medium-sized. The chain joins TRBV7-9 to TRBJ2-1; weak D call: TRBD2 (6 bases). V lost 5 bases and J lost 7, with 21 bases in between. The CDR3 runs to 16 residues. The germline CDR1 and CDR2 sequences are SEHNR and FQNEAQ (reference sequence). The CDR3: CASSPRPRAGWNEQFF. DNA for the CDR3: TGTGCCAGCAGCCCCCGCCCGCGAGCGGGTTGGAATGAGCAGTTCTTC.

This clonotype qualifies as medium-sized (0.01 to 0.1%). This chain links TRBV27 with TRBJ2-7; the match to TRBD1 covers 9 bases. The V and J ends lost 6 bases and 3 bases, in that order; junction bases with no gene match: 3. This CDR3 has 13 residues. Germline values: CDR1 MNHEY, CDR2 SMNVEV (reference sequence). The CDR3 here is CASSMTGGYEQYF. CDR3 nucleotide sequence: TGTGCCAGCAGCATGACAGGGGGCTACGAGCAGTACTTC.

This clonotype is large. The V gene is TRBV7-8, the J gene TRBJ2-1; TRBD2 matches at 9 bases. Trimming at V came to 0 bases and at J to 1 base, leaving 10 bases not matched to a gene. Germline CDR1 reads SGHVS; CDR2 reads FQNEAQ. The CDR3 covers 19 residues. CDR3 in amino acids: CASSLALRVAGESYNEQFF. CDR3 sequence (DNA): TGTGCCAGCAGCTTAGCGCTAAGGGTAGCGGGGGAGTCCTACAATGAGCAGTTCTTC.

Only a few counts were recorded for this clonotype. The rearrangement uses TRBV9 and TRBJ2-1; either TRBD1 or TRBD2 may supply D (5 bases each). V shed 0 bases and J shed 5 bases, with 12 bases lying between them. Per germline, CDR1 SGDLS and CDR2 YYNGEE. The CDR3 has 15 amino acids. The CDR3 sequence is CASSVEGRGHNEQFF. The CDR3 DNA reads TGTGCCAGCAGCGTAGAAGGACGGGGACACAATGAGCAGTTCTTC. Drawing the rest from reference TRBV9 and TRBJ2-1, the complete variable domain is DSGVTQTPKHLITATGQRVTLRCSPRSGDLSVYWYQQSLDQGLQFLIQYYNGEERAKGNILERFSAQQFPDLHSELNLSSLELGDSALYFCASSVEGRGHNEQFFGPGTRLTVL.

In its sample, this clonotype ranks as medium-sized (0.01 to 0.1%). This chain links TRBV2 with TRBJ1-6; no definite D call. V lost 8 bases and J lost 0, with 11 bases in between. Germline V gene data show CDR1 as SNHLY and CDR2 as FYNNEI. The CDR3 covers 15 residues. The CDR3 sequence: CASADISSYNSPLHF. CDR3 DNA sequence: TGTGCCAGCGCTGACATTAGCTCCTATAATTCACCCCTCCACTTT.

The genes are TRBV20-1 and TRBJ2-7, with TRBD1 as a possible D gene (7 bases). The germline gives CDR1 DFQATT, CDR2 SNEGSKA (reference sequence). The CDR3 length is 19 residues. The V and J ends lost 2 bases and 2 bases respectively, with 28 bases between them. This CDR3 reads CSARPHAGQIISQTYEQYF. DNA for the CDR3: TGCAGTGCTAGACCCCATGCGGGACAGATAATTTCTCAGACCTACGAGCAGTACTTC.

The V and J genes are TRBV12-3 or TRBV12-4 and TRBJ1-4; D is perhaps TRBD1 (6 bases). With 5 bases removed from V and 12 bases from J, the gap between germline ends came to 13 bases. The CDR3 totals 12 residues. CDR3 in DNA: TGTGCCAGCAGTCCAGGGGATGCGCAACTGTTTTTT. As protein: CASSPGDAQLFF.

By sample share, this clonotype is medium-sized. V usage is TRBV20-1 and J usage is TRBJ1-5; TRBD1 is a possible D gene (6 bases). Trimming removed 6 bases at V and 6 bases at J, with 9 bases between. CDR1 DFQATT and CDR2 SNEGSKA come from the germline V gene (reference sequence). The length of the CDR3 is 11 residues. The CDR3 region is CSATDSQPQHF. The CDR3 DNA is TGCAGTGCCACGGACAGTCAGCCCCAGCATTTT.